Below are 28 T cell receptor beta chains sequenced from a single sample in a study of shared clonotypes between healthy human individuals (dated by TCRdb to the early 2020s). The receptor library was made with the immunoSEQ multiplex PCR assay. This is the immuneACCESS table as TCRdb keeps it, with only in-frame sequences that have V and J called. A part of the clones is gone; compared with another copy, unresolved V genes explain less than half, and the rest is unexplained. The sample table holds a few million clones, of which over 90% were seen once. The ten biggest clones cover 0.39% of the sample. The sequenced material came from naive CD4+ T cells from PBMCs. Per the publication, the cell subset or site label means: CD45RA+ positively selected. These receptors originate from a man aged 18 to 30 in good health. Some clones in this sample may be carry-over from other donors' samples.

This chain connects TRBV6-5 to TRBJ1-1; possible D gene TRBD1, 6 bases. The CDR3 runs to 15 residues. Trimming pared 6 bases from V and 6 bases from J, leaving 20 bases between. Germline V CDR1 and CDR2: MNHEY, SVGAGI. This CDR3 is CASSSTLLRGAEAFF. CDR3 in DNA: TGTGCCAGCAGCTCGACCCTCCTCAGGGGCGCTGAAGCTTTCTTT.

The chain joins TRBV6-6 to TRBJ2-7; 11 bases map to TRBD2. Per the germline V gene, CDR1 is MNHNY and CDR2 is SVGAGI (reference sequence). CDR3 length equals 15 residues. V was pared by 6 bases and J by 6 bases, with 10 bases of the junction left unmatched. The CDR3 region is CASRSVLAGGREQYF. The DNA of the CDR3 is TGTGCCAGCAGATCGGTGCTAGCGGGAGGTCGCGAGCAGTACTTC.

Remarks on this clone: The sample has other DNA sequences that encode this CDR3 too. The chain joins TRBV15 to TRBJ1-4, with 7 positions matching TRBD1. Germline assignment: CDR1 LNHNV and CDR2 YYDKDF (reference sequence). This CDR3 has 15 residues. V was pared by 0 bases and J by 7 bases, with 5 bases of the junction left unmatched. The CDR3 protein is CATSRDPGGSEKLFF. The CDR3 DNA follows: TGTGCCACCAGCAGAGATCCAGGGGGAAGTGAAAAACTGTTTTTT.

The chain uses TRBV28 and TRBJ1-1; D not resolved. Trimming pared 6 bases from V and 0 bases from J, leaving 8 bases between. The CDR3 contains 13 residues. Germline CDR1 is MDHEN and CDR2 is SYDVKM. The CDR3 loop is CASRKGMNTEAFF. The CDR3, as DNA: TGTGCCAGCAGGAAGGGTATGAACACTGAAGCTTTCTTT.

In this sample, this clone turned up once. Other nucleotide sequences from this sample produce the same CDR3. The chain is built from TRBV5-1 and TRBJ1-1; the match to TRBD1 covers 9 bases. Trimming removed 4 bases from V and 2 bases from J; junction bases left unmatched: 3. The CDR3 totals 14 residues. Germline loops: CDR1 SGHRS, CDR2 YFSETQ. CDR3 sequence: CASSRDRANTEAFF. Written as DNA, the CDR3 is TGCGCCAGCAGCCGGGACAGGGCAAACACTGAAGCTTTCTTT. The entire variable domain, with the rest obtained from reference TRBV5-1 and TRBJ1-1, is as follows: KAGVTQTPRYLIKTRGQQVTLSCSPISGHRSVSWYQQTPGQGLQFLFEYFSETQRNKGNFPGRFSGRQFSNSRSEMNVSTLELGDSALYLCASSRDRANTEAFFGQGTRLTVV.

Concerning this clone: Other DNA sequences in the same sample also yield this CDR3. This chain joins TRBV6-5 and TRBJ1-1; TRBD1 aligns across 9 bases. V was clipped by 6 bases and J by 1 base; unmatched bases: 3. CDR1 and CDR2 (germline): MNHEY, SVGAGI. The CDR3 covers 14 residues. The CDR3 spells CASSRTGANTEAFF. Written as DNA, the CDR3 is TGTGCCAGCAGCCGGACAGGGGCGAACACTGAAGCTTTCTTT.

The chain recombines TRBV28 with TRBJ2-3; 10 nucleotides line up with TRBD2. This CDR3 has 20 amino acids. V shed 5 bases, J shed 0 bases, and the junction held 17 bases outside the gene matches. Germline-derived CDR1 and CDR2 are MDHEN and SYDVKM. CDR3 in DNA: TGTGCCAGCAGTCCGAGAGCGGCTAGCGGGAGATGGGGGAGCACAGATACGCAGTATTTT. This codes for CASSPRAASGRWGSTDTQYF.

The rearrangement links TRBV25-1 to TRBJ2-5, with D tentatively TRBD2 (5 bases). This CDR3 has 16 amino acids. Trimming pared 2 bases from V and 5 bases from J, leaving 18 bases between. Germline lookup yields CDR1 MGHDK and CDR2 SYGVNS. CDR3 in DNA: TGTGCCAGCAGTGAACTAGGGCAGGAGGACGGGGAGACCCAGTACTTC. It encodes CASSELGQEDGETQYF.

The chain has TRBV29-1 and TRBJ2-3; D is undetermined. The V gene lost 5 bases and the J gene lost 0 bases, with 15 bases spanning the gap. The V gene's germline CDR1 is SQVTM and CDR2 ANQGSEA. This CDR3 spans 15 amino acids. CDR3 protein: CSVPTRITSTDTQYF. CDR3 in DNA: TGCAGCGTTCCGACTCGGATCACTAGCACAGATACGCAGTATTTT.

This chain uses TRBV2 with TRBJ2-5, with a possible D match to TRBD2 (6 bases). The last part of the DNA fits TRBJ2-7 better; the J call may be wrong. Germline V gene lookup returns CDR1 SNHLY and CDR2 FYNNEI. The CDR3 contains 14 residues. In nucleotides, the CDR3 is TGTGCCAGCAGTGCACGTGGAGGGCTTGACGAGCAGTACTTC. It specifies CASSARGGLDEQYF.

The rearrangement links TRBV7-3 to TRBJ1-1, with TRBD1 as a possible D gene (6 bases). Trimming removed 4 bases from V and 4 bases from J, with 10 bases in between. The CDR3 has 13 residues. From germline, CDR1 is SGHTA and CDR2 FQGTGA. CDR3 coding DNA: TGTGCCAGCAGCTACAGGGTAGGCACTGAAGCTTTCTTT. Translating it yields CASSYRVGTEAFF.

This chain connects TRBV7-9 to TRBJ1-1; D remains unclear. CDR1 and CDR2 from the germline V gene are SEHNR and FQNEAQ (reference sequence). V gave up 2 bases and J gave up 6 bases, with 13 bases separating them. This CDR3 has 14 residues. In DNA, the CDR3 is TGTGCCAGCAGCTTAAGGTTGGGCGGACCTGAAGCTTTCTTT. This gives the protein CASSLRLGGPEAFF.

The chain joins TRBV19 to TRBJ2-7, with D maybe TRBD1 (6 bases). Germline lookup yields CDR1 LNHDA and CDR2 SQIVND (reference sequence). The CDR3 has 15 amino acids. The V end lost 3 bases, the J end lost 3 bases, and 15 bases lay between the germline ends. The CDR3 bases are TGTGCCAGTAGTATTTCTACAGGGTCAATCTACGAGCAGTACTTC. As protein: CASSISTGSIYEQYF.

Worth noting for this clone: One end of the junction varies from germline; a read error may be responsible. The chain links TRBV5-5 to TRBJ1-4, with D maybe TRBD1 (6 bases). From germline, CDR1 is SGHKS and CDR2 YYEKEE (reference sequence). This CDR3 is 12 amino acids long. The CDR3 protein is CASSFNRDHRSF. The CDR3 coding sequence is TGTGCCAGCAGCTTTAACAGGGATCACCGTTCCTTT.

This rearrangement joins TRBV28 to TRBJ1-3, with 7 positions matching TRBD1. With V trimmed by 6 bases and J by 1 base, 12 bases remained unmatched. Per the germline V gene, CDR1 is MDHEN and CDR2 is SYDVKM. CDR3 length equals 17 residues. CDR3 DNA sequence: TGTGCCAGCAGGACCGTACCGGGACAGAATTCTGGAAACACCATATATTTT. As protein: CASRTVPGQNSGNTIYF.

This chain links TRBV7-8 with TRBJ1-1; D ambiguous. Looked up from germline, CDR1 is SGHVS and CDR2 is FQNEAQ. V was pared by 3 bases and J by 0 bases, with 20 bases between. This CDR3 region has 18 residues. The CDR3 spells CASSFFGLTRRVNTEAFF. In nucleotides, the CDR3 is TGTGCCAGCAGCTTTTTTGGACTTACGCGACGTGTGAACACTGAAGCTTTCTTT.

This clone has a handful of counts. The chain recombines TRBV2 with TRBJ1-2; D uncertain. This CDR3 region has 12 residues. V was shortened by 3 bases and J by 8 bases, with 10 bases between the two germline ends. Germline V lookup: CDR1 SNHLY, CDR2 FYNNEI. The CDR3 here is CASSELAWGYTF. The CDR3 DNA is TGTGCCAGCAGTGAGTTAGCGTGGGGCTACACCTTC.

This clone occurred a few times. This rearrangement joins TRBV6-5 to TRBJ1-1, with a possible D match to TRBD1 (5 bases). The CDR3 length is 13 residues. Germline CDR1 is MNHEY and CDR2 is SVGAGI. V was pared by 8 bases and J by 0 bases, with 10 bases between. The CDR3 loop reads CASLGRLNTEAFF. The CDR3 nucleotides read TGTGCCAGCCTGGGACGGTTGAACACTGAAGCTTTCTTT.

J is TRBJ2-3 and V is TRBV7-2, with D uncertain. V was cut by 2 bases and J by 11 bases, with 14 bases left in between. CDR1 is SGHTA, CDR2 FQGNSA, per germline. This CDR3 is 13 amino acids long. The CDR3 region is CASSLNEPNGQYF. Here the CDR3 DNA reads TGTGCCAGCAGCTTAAACGAACCAAATGGGCAGTATTTT.

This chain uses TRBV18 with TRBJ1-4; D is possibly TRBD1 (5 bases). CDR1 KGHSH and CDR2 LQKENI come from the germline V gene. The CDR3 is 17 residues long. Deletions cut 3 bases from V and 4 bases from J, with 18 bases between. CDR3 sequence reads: CASSPRIVGQGNEKLFF. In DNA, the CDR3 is TGTGCCAGCTCACCTAGGATTGTGGGCCAGGGTAATGAAAAACTGTTTTTT.

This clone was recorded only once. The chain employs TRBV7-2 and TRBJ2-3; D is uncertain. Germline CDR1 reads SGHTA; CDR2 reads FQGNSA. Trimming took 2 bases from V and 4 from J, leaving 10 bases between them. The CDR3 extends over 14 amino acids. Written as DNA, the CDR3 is TGTGCCAGCAGCTTATCGCGTCGGGCAGATACGCAGTATTTT. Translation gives CASSLSRRADTQYF. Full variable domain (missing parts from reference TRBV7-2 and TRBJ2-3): GAGVSQSPSNKVTEKGKDVELRCDPISGHTALYWYRQSLGQGLEFLIYFQGNSAPDKSGLPSDRFSAERTGGSVSTLTIQRTQQEDSAVYLCASSLSRRADTQYFGPGTRLTVL.

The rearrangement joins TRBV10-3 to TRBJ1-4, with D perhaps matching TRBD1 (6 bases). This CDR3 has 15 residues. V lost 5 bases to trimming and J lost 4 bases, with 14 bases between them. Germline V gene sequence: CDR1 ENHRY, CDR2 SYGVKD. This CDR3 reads CAISSHTDSNEKLFF. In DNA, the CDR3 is TGTGCCATCAGTTCCCACACGGACAGTAATGAAAAACTGTTTTTT.

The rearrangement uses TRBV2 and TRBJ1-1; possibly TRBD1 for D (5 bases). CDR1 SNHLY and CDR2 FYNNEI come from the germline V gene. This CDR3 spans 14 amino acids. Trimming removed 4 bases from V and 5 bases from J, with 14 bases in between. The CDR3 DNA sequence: TGTGCCAGCAGTGTGTTTTGGGGCGGAACTGAAGCTTTCTTT. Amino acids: CASSVFWGGTEAFF.

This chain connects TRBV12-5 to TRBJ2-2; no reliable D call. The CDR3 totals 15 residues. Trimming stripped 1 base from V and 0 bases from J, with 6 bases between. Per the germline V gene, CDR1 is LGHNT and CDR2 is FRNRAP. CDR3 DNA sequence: TGTGCTAGTGGTTTGGCAAAGGCGAACACCGGGGAGCTGTTTTTT. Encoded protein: CASGLAKANTGELFF.

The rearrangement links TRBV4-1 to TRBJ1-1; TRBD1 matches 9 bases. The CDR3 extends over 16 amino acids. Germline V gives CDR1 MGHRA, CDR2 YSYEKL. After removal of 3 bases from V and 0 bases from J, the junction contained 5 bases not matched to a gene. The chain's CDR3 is CASSHYTGGMNTEAFF. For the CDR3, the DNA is TGCGCCAGCAGCCATTATACAGGGGGCATGAACACTGAAGCTTTCTTT.

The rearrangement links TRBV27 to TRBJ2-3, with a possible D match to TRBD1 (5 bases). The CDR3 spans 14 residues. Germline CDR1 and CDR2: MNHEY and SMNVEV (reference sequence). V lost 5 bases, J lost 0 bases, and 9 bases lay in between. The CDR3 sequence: CASSAQDSTDTQYF. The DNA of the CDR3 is TGTGCCAGCAGTGCACAGGATAGCACAGATACGCAGTATTTT.

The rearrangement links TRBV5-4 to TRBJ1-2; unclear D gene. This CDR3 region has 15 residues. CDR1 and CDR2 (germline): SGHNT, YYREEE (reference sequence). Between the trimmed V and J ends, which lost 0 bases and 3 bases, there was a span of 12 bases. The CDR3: CASSLDTLQDYGYTF. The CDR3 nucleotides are TGTGCCAGCAGCTTGGACACCCTTCAGGACTATGGCTACACCTTC.

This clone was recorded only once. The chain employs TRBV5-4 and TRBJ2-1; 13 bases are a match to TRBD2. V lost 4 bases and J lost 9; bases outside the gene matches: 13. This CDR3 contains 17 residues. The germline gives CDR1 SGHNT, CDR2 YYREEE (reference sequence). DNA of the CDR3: TGTGCCAGCAGCAGCGAAATGCCGGGACTAGCGGGATCTGAGCAGTTCTTC. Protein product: CASSSEMPGLAGSEQFF. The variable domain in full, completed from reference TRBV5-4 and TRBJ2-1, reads ETGVTQSPTHLIKTRGQQVTLRCSSQSGHNTVSWYQQALGQGPQFIFQYYREEENGRGNFPPRFSGLQFPNYSSELNVNALELDDSALYLCASSSEMPGLAGSEQFFGPGTRLTVL.